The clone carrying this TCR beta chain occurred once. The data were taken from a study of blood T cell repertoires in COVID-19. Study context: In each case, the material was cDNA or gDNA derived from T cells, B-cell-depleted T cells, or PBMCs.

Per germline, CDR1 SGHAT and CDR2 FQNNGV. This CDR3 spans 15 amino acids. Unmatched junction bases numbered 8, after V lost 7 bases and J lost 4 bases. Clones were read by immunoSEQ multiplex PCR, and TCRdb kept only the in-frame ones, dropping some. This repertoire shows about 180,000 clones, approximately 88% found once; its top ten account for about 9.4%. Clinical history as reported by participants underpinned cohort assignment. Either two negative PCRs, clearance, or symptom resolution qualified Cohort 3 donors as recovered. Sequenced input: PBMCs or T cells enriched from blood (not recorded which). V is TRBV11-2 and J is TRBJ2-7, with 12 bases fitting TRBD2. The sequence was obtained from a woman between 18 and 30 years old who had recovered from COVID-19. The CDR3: CASTITSGGTYEQYF. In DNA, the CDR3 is TGTGCCAGCACGATTACTAGCGGGGGGACTTACGAGCAGTACTTC.